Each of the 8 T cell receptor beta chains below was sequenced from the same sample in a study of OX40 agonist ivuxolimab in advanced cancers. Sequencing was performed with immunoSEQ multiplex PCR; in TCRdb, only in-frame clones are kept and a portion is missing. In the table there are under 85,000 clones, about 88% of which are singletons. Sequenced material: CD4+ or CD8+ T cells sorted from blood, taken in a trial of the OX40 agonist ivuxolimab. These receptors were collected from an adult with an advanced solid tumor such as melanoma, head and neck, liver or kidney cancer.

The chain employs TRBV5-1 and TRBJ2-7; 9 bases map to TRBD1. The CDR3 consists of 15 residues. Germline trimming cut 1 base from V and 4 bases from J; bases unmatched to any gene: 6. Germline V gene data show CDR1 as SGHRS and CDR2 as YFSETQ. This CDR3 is CASSLITGGAYEQYF. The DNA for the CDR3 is TGCGCCAGCAGCTTGATAACAGGGGGCGCGTACGAGCAGTACTTC.

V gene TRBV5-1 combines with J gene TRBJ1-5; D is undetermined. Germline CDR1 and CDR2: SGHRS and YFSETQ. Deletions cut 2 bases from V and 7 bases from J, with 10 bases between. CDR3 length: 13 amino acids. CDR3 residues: CASSFAGGQPQHF. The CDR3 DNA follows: TGCGCCAGCAGCTTTGCGGGCGGGCAGCCCCAGCATTTT.

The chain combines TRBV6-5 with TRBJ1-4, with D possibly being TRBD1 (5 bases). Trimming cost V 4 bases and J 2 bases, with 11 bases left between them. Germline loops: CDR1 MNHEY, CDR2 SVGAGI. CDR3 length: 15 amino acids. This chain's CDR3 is CASSLRGLTNEKLFF. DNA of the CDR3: TGTGCCAGCAGTTTAAGGGGCTTGACTAATGAAAAACTGTTTTTT.

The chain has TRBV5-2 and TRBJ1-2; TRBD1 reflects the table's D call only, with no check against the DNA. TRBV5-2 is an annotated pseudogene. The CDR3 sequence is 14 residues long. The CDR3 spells CASSQEGQVYGYTF. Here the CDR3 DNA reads TGTGCCAGCAGCCAAGAGGGACAGGTCTATGGCTACACCTTC.

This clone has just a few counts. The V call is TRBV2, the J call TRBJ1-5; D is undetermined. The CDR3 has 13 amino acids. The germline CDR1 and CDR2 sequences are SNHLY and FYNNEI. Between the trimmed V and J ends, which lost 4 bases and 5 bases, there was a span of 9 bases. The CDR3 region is CASSGQLDQPQHF. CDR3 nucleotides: TGTGCCAGCAGTGGGCAGTTGGATCAGCCCCAGCATTTT.

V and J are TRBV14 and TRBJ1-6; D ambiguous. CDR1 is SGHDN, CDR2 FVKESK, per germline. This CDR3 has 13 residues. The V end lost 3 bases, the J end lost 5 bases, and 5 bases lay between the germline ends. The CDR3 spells CASSHLNNSPLHF. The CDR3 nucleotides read TGTGCCAGCAGCCACCTCAATAATTCACCCCTCCACTTT.

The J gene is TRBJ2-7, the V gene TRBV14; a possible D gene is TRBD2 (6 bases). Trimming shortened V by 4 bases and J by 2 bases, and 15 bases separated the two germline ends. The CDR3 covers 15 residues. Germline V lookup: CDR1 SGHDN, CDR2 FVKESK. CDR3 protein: CASSLAAGPTYEQYF. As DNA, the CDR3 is TGTGCCAGCAGCCTAGCGGCAGGCCCTACCTACGAGCAGTACTTC.

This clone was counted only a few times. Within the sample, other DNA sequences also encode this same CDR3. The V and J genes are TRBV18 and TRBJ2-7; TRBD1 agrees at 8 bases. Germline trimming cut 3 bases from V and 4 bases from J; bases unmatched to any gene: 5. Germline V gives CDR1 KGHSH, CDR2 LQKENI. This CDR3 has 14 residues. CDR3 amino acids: CASSPSQGGYEQYF. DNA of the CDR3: TGTGCCAGCTCACCGTCACAGGGGGGATACGAGCAGTACTTC.